The next 11 T cell receptor beta chains were all read from a single sample in a study of shared clonotypes between healthy human individuals. Here immunoSEQ multiplex PCR was the method, and the copy in TCRdb shows in-frame clones only, minus some. The data show roughly 590,000 clones, with less than 97% seen just once and 0.09% to 0.13% held by the top ten. Positive CCR7 selection of CD45RO-negative cells yielded the naive CD8 cells, and terminally differentiated effector memory CD45RA+ cells were excluded. Sequenced: naive CD8+ T cells sorted from blood. Receptors originate from a woman in her twenties or thirties in good health.

The chain is built from TRBV30 and TRBJ2-1; 9 nucleotides line up with TRBD1. CDR1 is GTSNPN and CDR2 is SVGIG in the germline V gene (reference sequence). This CDR3 spans 14 amino acids. The junction had 6 bases not matched to a gene; V was cut back by 3 bases and J by 6 bases. In DNA form, the CDR3 reads TGTGCCTGGAGCTCCGGGACAGGGACCAATGAGCAGTTCTTC. Protein product: CAWSSGTGTNEQFF.

V and J are TRBV5-6 and TRBJ1-3; TRBD1 matches at 7 bases. The germline gives CDR1 SGHDT, CDR2 YYEEEE. The CDR3 runs 17 residues. Trimming took 1 base from V and 0 from J; bases not matched to a gene: 7. The DNA of the CDR3 is TGTGCCAGCAGCTTGTTGACAGGGCCTTTCTCTGGAAACACCATATATTTT. This gives the protein CASSLLTGPFSGNTIYF.

The rearrangement links TRBV7-6 to TRBJ2-1; tentatively, D is TRBD1 or TRBD2 (5 bases each). The V end was cut by 2 bases, the J end by 3 bases, with 8 bases between. Germline-derived CDR1 and CDR2 are SGHVS and FNYEAQ. This CDR3 has 14 residues. CDR3 sequence: CASSLRDVYNEQFF. As DNA, the CDR3 is TGTGCCAGCAGCTTACGGGACGTCTACAATGAGCAGTTCTTC.

This sequence joins TRBV9 and TRBJ1-1, with 8 bases lining up with TRBD1. J lost 11 bases, V lost 4 bases, and 13 bases had no gene match. CDR1 is SGDLS, CDR2 YYNGEE, per germline. This CDR3 has 14 residues. CDR3 sequence (DNA): TGTGCCAGCAGCCCAGGGGGCAACAATCTCGAGGCTTTCTTT. Its translation is CASSPGGNNLEAFF. The complete variable domain, with remaining parts taken from reference TRBV9 and TRBJ1-1, reads DSGVTQTPKHLITATGQRVTLRCSPRSGDLSVYWYQQSLDQGLQFLIQYYNGEERAKGNILERFSAQQFPDLHSELNLSSLELGDSALYFCASSPGGNNLEAFFGQGTRLTVV.

The chain employs TRBV4-1 and TRBJ2-3; 8 positions agree with TRBD2. The CDR3 runs to 16 residues. The junction had 5 bases not matched to a gene; V was cut back by 1 base and J by 2 bases. Per germline, CDR1 MGHRA and CDR2 YSYEKL. The CDR3 bases are TGCGCCAGCAGCCAAGGAGCGGGAGCCCTCACAGATACGCAGTATTTT. It yields the protein CASSQGAGALTDTQYF.

V usage is TRBV7-6 and J usage is TRBJ2-3, with D unclear. Germline assignment: CDR1 SGHVS and CDR2 FNYEAQ. The V and J ends lost 1 base and 2 bases respectively, with 4 bases between them. The CDR3 consists of 13 residues. CDR3: CASSLGATDTQYF. The CDR3 DNA is TGTGCCAGCAGCTTAGGCGCCACAGATACGCAGTATTTT.

This sequence joins TRBV2 and TRBJ2-7, with 10 bases matching TRBD2. CDR1 SNHLY and CDR2 FYNNEI come from the germline V gene. The trim removed 7 bases at V and 4 bases at J, leaving 13 bases unmatched. CDR3 length equals 16 residues. In DNA, the CDR3 is TGTGCCAGCAACCAACTCCCAGCGGGAGGGCCGTACGAGCAGTACTTC. It translates to CASNQLPAGGPYEQYF. Using reference TRBV2 and TRBJ2-7 for the parts outside the CDR3, the full variable domain is EPEVTQTPSHQVTQMGQEVILRCVPISNHLYFYWYRQILGQKVEFLVSFYNNEISEKSEIFDDQFSVERPDGSNFTLKIRSTKLEDSAMYFCASNQLPAGGPYEQYFGPGTRLTVT.

There are a few counts of this clone. The rearrangement joins TRBV19 to TRBJ2-7; D may be TRBD2 (6 bases). In germline, CDR1 is LNHDA, CDR2 SQIVND (reference sequence). The germline V and J ends were trimmed by 5 bases and 4 bases, with 12 bases remaining between them. The CDR3 is 13 amino acids. Here the CDR3 reads CASSPRLDYEQYF. CDR3 in DNA: TGTGCCAGTAGTCCCCGACTAGATTACGAGCAGTACTTC.

This clone has a single count. The genes are TRBV28 and TRBJ1-5; 7 bases map to TRBD1. The CDR3 runs to 15 residues. The J segment lost 6 bases and the V segment lost 1 base, leaving 6 bases of the junction unmatched. CDR1 MDHEN and CDR2 SYDVKM come from the germline V gene. As DNA, the CDR3 is TGTGCCAGCAGTTTATCGACAGGGAAGATTCAGCCCCAGCATTTT. Its protein is CASSLSTGKIQPQHF.

The V call is TRBV6-6, the J call TRBJ2-5; possible D gene TRBD1, 6 bases. The CDR3 loop spans 15 amino acids. Between the trimmed V and J ends, which lost 6 bases and 2 bases, there was a span of 16 bases. The V gene's germline CDR1 is MNHNY and CDR2 SVGAGI (reference sequence). CDR3 sequence: CASRNERGLQETQYF. CDR3 nucleotide sequence: TGTGCCAGCAGAAACGAAAGGGGGTTACAAGAGACCCAGTACTTC.

The chain is built from TRBV5-5 and TRBJ1-5; a weak D match, TRBD1 (6 bases). CDR1 and CDR2 from the germline V gene are SGHKS and YYEKEE (reference sequence). Trimming took off 3 bases at V and 0 bases at J, with 10 bases between the two ends. The CDR3 consists of 15 residues. The DNA for the CDR3 is TGTGCCAGCAGCTCCTCAGGGGATAGCAATCAGCCCCAGCATTTT. It encodes CASSSSGDSNQPQHF.